These T cell receptor beta chains were read from a single sample in a study of T cell responses to AZD1222 COVID-19 vaccine. This table comes from immunoSEQ multiplex PCR, and its TCRdb copy is limited to in-frame clones, with some not included. The sample contains roughly 99,000 clones, roughly 90% of which appear only once. The sample in question was peripheral blood, obtained 28 days after the second AZD1222 dose. The receptors were sampled from an adult who received the AZD1222 COVID-19 vaccine. Both conserved end residues are part of each CDR3. A D gene is named only where the DNA matches it firmly. Clone size is given for some rows only: seen once, a few or many times, or a class if the clone is expanded.

D gene	V gene	clone size	J gene	CDR3 protein	CDR3 DNA
.	TRBV5-4	once	TRBJ1-2	CASTWSRQNYGYTF	TGTGCCAGCACCTGGTCCCGTCAGAACTATGGCTACACCTTC
.	TRBV28	.	TRBJ1-5	CASSLIGVAHQPQHF	TGTGCCAGCAGTTTAATCGGAGTAGCACATCAGCCCCAGCATTTT
.	TRBV30	few	TRBJ1-3	CAWRTQGSGNTIYF	TGTGCCTGGAGGACTCAGGGCTCTGGAAACACCATATATTTT
.	TRBV7-8	once	TRBJ1-1	CASSLAGGREAFF	TGTGCCAGCAGCTTAGCCGGGGGGCGGGAAGCTTTCTTT
.	TRBV15	.	TRBJ1-3	CATSRDPASGNTIYF	TGTGCCACCAGCAGGGACCCAGCCTCTGGAAACACCATATATTTT
.	TRBV4-1	.	TRBJ1-6	CASSQDLPLSKHSPLHF	TGCGCCAGCAGCCAAGATCTTCCACTATCTAAGCACTCACCCCTCCACTTT
.	TRBV21-1	.	TRBJ1-2	CASRNRRSNYGYTF	TGTGCCAGCAGAAACAGGCGATCTAACTATGGCTACACCTTC
.	TRBV4-1	.	TRBJ2-5	CASSKTGQETQYF	TGCGCCAGCAGCAAGACAGGACAAGAGACCCAGTACTTC
.	TRBV27	.	TRBJ1-2	CASGQGSNYGYTF	TGTGCCAGCGGGCAGGGCTCTAACTATGGCTACACCTTC
.	TRBV6-2/TRBV6-3	.	TRBJ1-5	CASSRDRRGQPQHF	TGTGCCAGCAGCCGGGACCGCCGGGGGCAGCCCCAGCATTTT
.	TRBV12-3/TRBV12-4	.	TRBJ2-1	CASSFRDNEQFF	TGTGCCAGCAGTTTCCGGGACAATGAGCAGTTCTTC
.	TRBV13	.	TRBJ1-1	CASSLGGPTEAFF	TGTGCCAGCAGCTTAGGGGGGCCCACTGAAGCTTTCTTT
TRBD1	TRBV14	.	TRBJ2-7	CASSQWDSNSYEQYF	TGTGCCAGCAGCCAATGGGACAGTAATTCCTACGAGCAGTACTTC
TRBD2	TRBV11-3	.	TRBJ2-3	CASSLYSGGTDTQYF	TGTGCCAGCAGCTTGTATAGCGGGGGCACAGATACGCAGTATTTT
.	TRBV10-1	.	TRBJ2-1	CASSEVRIPYNEQFF	TGCGCCAGCAGTGAGGTCCGGATCCCTTACAATGAGCAGTTCTTC
.	TRBV11-3	.	TRBJ2-5	CASSLHTQETQYF	TGTGCCAGCAGCTTGCACACACAAGAGACCCAGTACTTC
TRBD1	TRBV7-9	.	TRBJ1-1	CASSFPDGTAYTEAFF	TGTGCCAGCAGCTTTCCCGACGGGACAGCATACACTGAAGCTTTCTTT